Listed here are 26 T cell receptor beta chains from one sample, sequenced in a study of OX40 agonist ivuxolimab in advanced cancers. Using immunoSEQ multiplex PCR, the repertoire was profiled, and TCRdb retains in-frame clones only, with some absent. Of 60,000 to 90,000 clones in the sample, around 87% were seen once. The sample consisted of CD4+ or CD8+ T cells sorted from blood, taken in a trial of the OX40 agonist ivuxolimab. All receptors derive from an adult with an advanced solid tumor such as melanoma, head and neck, liver or kidney cancer.

The V gene is TRBV19, the J gene TRBJ2-3; a weak D match, TRBD2 (7 bases). V shed 1 base and J shed 5 bases, with 16 bases lying between them. CDR1 is LNHDA, CDR2 SQIVND, per germline (reference sequence). The CDR3 runs to 16 residues. This CDR3 is CASSIASGGAIDTQYF. The CDR3 nucleotides are TGTGCCAGTAGTATAGCAAGTGGGGGGGCAATAGATACGCAGTATTTT.

This sequence joins TRBV2 and TRBJ2-3; tentative D call: TRBD1 (5 bases). Germline CDR1 and CDR2: SNHLY and FYNNEI. V lost 6 bases to trimming and J lost 0 bases, with 16 bases between them. This CDR3 contains 16 residues. The CDR3 is CASSPHGAASTDTQYF. The CDR3 DNA sequence: TGTGCCAGCAGCCCCCATGGGGCAGCTAGCACAGATACGCAGTATTTT.

As for this clone: A junction boundary mismatches the germline segment, possibly from a read error. The chain is built from TRBV4-2 and TRBJ2-5, with 10 bases that match TRBD1. This CDR3 comprises 16 residues. The germline CDR1 and CDR2 sequences are LGHNA and YNFKEQ. Written as DNA, the CDR3 is TGTGTCAGCAGCCAAGGGGACAGGGGAGATCAAGAGACCCAGTACTTC. Its translation: CVSSQGDRGDQETQYF.

V usage is TRBV18 and J usage is TRBJ1-5, with a tentative D call TRBD1 (5 bases). The CDR3 runs to 13 residues. Germline V gene lookup returns CDR1 KGHSH and CDR2 LQKENI. V was cut by 1 base and J by 11 bases, with 12 bases left in between. CDR3 nucleotide sequence: TGTGCCAGCTCACCACTCGGGGACGAGGCCCAGCATTTT. Its translation is CASSPLGDEAQHF.

The CDR3 coding sequence is TGCGCCAGCAGCCCCGTACCAGGGCTCGGTTCACCCCTCCACTTT. Its protein is CASSPVPGLGSPLHF. This sequence joins TRBV5-1 and TRBJ1-6, with D perhaps matching TRBD1 (5 bases). The V gene's germline CDR1 is SGHRS and CDR2 YFSETQ. This CDR3 spans 15 amino acids. Trimming stripped 4 bases from V and 9 bases from J, with 17 bases between.

This chain connects TRBV5-1 to TRBJ1-1, with 10 bases fitting TRBD1. The CDR3 extends over 14 amino acids. The junction had 5 bases not matched to a gene; V was cut back by 1 base and J by 8 bases. From germline, CDR1 is SGHRS and CDR2 YFSETQ. The CDR3 protein is CASSLIGQGEEAFF. The CDR3 DNA follows: TGCGCCAGCAGCTTGATCGGACAGGGGGAAGAAGCTTTCTTT.

The chain's CDR3 is CAWQGQTSNQPQHF. In DNA form, the CDR3 reads TGTGCCTGGCAGGGACAGACTTCAAATCAGCCCCAGCATTTT. This rearrangement joins TRBV30 to TRBJ1-5; 7 bases match TRBD1. Per germline, CDR1 GTSNPN and CDR2 SVGIG (reference sequence). The ends lost 5 bases at V and 4 bases at J; junction bases unmatched: 8. The CDR3 is 14 residues long.

The chain has TRBV5-5 and TRBJ2-7; 8 nucleotides line up with TRBD1. After removal of 2 bases from V and 1 base from J, the junction contained 20 bases not matched to a gene. This CDR3 comprises 20 residues. Germline CDR1 and CDR2: SGHKS and YYEKEE (reference sequence). The chain's CDR3 is CASSFRSVSTRTGSSYEQYF. The CDR3 DNA reads as TGTGCCAGCAGCTTTCGGTCGGTATCTACCAGGACAGGGAGTTCCTACGAGCAGTACTTC.

Only one count was recorded for this clone. The chain recombines TRBV2 with TRBJ1-2; weak D call: TRBD1 (5 bases). Trimming removed 2 bases from V and 2 bases from J, with 12 bases in between. The germline gives CDR1 SNHLY, CDR2 FYNNEI. The CDR3 length is 15 residues. CDR3 amino acids: CASSESQGENYGYTF. CDR3 nucleotide sequence: TGTGCCAGCAGTGAATCGCAAGGGGAGAACTATGGCTACACCTTC.

The chain recombines TRBV27 with TRBJ1-3; 7 bases match TRBD1. Germline CDR1 MNHEY, CDR2 SMNVEV (reference sequence). V lost 2 bases, J lost 4 bases, and 5 bases stayed unmatched. The CDR3 consists of 15 residues. CDR3: CASSLRQGQGNTIYF. CDR3 in DNA: TGTGCCAGCAGTTTACGACAGGGACAAGGAAACACCATATATTTT.

The chain uses TRBV5-1 and TRBJ2-1, with 9 nucleotides matching TRBD2. The germline V gene has CDR1 SGHRS and CDR2 YFSETQ. This CDR3 spans 16 amino acids. J lost 6 bases, V lost 4 bases, and 11 bases had no gene match. The CDR3 DNA follows: TGCGCCAGCAGCCGGGGGCAGCGGGGGGCCGGCAATGAGCAGTTCTTC. It yields the protein CASSRGQRGAGNEQFF.

The V call is TRBV18, the J call TRBJ2-3, with 8 bases aligning to TRBD2. The germline V gene has CDR1 KGHSH and CDR2 LQKENI. V lost 3 bases and J lost 3; bases outside the gene matches: 8. The CDR3 sequence is 16 residues long. The CDR3 is CASSPPSGGLTDTQYF. CDR3 coding DNA: TGTGCCAGCTCACCTCCGTCGGGGGGGTTAACAGATACGCAGTATTTT.

The CDR3 spells CASSSRGALAKNIQYF. CDR3 DNA sequence: TGTGCCAGCAGTTCCAGGGGAGCATTAGCCAAAAACATTCAGTACTTC. The V gene is TRBV27, the J gene TRBJ2-4, with D possibly being TRBD1 (6 bases). Deletions cut 4 bases from V and 0 bases from J, with 13 bases between. CDR3 length equals 16 residues. Germline assignment: CDR1 MNHEY and CDR2 SMNVEV (reference sequence).

This sequence joins TRBV7-6 and TRBJ1-1; possibly TRBD1 for D (5 bases). Germline loops: CDR1 SGHVS, CDR2 FNYEAQ. The CDR3 covers 14 residues. V was clipped by 2 bases and J by 4 bases, with 11 bases between them. CDR3 in DNA: TGTGCCAGCAGCTTATTTACCGGGGGCACTGAAGCTTTCTTT. It encodes CASSLFTGGTEAFF.

The chain links TRBV6-1 to TRBJ1-1; D perhaps matches TRBD1 (6 bases). The CDR3 spans 14 residues. The V gene lost 3 bases and the J gene lost 9 bases, with 17 bases spanning the gap. Germline CDR1 is MNHNS and CDR2 is SASEGT. CDR3 bases: TGTGCCAGCAGTGATTCGTACAGGGAGATTAAAGCTTTCTTT. As protein: CASSDSYREIKAFF.

This sequence joins TRBV7-9 and TRBJ2-5; 10 positions match TRBD1. The length of the CDR3 is 15 residues. CDR1 and CDR2 (germline): SEHNR, FQNEAQ (reference sequence). V was clipped by 5 bases and J by 5 bases; unmatched bases: 8. The CDR3 nucleotides are TGTGCCAGCAGCCGACCCGGACAGGGGGTTGAGACCCAGTACTTC. Protein sequence: CASSRPGQGVETQYF.

The chain is built from TRBV4-2 and TRBJ1-5, with a possible D match to TRBD1 (6 bases). CDR1 LGHNA and CDR2 YNFKEQ come from the germline V gene. This CDR3 region has 16 residues. V dropped 2 bases and J dropped 1 base, with 12 bases sitting between them. DNA of the CDR3: TGTGCCAGCAGCCAACACCCTCAGGGGAGCAATCAGCCCCAGCATTTT. Its protein is CASSQHPQGSNQPQHF.

The chain links TRBV5-1 to TRBJ2-5; D uncertain. Trimming pared 1 base from V and 5 bases from J, leaving 3 bases between. There are 11 residues in the CDR3. Germline CDR1 reads SGHRS; CDR2 reads YFSETQ. CDR3 region: CASSLYETQYF. In nucleotides, the CDR3 is TGCGCCAGCAGCTTGTACGAGACCCAGTACTTC. Full variable domain (rest looked up from reference TRBV5-1 and TRBJ2-5): KAGVTQTPRYLIKTRGQQVTLSCSPISGHRSVSWYQQTPGQGLQFLFEYFSETQRNKGNFPGRFSGRQFSNSRSEMNVSTLELGDSALYLCASSLYETQYFGPGTRLLVL.

The chain uses TRBV9 and TRBJ2-2; 9 bases are a match to TRBD1. Germline CDR1 and CDR2: SGDLS and YYNGEE. This CDR3 region has 14 residues. The trim removed 3 bases at V and 7 bases at J, leaving 4 bases unmatched. As DNA, the CDR3 is TGTGCCAGCAGCGAACAGGGGGCTAACGGGGAGCTGTTTTTT. Its protein is CASSEQGANGELFF.

This clone was counted once. This sequence joins TRBV9 and TRBJ1-6; maybe TRBD1 (5 bases). CDR3 length equals 16 residues. V was pared by 3 bases and J by 1 base, with 11 bases between. The germline V gene has CDR1 SGDLS and CDR2 YYNGEE. The CDR3 sequence: CASSGGLSSYNSPLHF. CDR3 coding DNA: TGTGCCAGCAGCGGGGGCTTGAGTTCCTATAATTCACCCCTCCACTTT. The complete variable domain, with remaining parts taken from reference TRBV9 and TRBJ1-6, reads DSGVTQTPKHLITATGQRVTLRCSPRSGDLSVYWYQQSLDQGLQFLIQYYNGEERAKGNILERFSAQQFPDLHSELNLSSLELGDSALYFCASSGGLSSYNSPLHFGNGTRLTVT.

V usage is TRBV28 and J usage is TRBJ2-3, with D unclear. The ends were cut back, 7 bases at V and 2 bases at J, with 13 bases in the middle. The germline V gene encodes CDR1 MDHEN and CDR2 SYDVKM. The length of the CDR3 is 14 residues. The CDR3 nucleotides are TGTGCCAGCACCGAGCCCAGAAACACAGATACGCAGTATTTT. Its translation is CASTEPRNTDTQYF.

The chain carries TRBV27 and TRBJ1-6; the D gene is possibly TRBD1 (6 bases). Trimming shortened V by 6 bases and J by 7 bases, and 13 bases separated the two germline ends. The V gene's germline CDR1 is MNHEY and CDR2 SMNVEV (reference sequence). This CDR3 has 14 amino acids. The CDR3 DNA reads TGTGCCAGCAGGGACAGAGGAATCAATTCACCCCTCCACTTT. This codes for CASRDRGINSPLHF.

The V and J genes are TRBV7-2 and TRBJ2-7; 9 nucleotides agree with TRBD2. CDR3 length: 15 amino acids. V shed 5 bases, J shed 0 bases, and the junction held 5 bases outside the gene matches. Germline CDR1 and CDR2: SGHTA and FQGNSA. The CDR3 region has the DNA TGTGCCAGCAGCATCCGTAGCGGGAGCTCCTACGAGCAGTACTTC. Translating gives CASSIRSGSSYEQYF.

This clone was seen more than once but under ten times. The V call is TRBV5-1, the J call TRBJ1-6; D gene uncertain. The CDR3 contains 16 residues. V was trimmed by 1 base and J by 7 bases, leaving 15 bases between them. Germline loops: CDR1 SGHRS, CDR2 YFSETQ. CDR3 nucleotide sequence: TGCGCCAGCAGCTTGCAGGTCGTACGGAGGAATTCACCCCTCCACTTT. As protein: CASSLQVVRRNSPLHF.

This CDR3 reads CASSLGGDIQYF. The CDR3 coding sequence is TGTGCCAGCAGCTTAGGGGGGGACATTCAGTACTTC. The V and J genes are TRBV7-9 and TRBJ2-4; TRBD2 might be the D (6 bases). Germline lookup yields CDR1 SEHNR and CDR2 FQNEAQ (reference sequence). The germline V and J ends were trimmed by 1 base and 8 bases, with 6 bases remaining between them. CDR3 length equals 12 residues.

J is TRBJ2-7 and V is TRBV7-3; D is possibly TRBD2 (5 bases). Germline CDR1 SGHTA, CDR2 FQGTGA. V lost 5 bases to trimming and J lost 5 bases, with 16 bases between them. This CDR3 has 14 residues. The CDR3 DNA sequence: TGTGCCAGCAGCCTCCGCGGGTCCGGGGACGAGCAGTACTTC. Translation gives CASSLRGSGDEQYF.